The present entry profiles one T cell receptor beta chain with its context. Its matching antigen is unknown. V lost 2 bases to trimming and J lost 11 bases; unmatched junction nucleotides: 8. Germline-derived CDR1 and CDR2 are SGHRS and YFSETQ. The CDR3 is made up of 13 amino acids. These donors were members of the approximately 110-subject validation cohort, a group separate from the approximately 700-subject first cohort. The data derive from a study of cytomegalovirus exposure and HLA in healthy donors. Study conclusions and caveats: Researchers catalogued approximately 170 TCR beta chains as cytomegalovirus-associated.

Profiled with immunoSEQ multiplex PCR; TCRdb holds only in-frame clones, not every one. This sample has about 57,000 clones; over 90% occur once, and the top ten carry around 5.5%. This chain joins TRBV5-1 and TRBJ2-3; TRBD2 aligns across 7 bases. Material: PBMCs. The origin of this receptor is a woman between 18 and 29 years old in good health and CMV-seronegative. The CDR3 region has the DNA TGCGCCAGCAGCTTACGGGGGGACGCACAGCAGTATTTT. Translated: CASSLRGDAQQYF.